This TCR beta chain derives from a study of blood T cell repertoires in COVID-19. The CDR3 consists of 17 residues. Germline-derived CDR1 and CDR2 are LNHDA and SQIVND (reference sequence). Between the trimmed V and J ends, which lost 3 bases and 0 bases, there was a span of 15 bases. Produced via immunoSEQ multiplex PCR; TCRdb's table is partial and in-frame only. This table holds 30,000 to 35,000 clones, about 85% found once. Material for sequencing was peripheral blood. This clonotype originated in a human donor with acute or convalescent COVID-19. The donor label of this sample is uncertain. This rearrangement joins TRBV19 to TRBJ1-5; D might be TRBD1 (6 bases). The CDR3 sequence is CASSIFTYRDSNQPQHF. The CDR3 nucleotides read TGTGCCAGTAGTATCTTCACCTACAGGGATAGCAATCAGCCCCAGCATTTT.